This entry lists 2 T cell receptor beta chains sequenced from one sample in a study of cytomegalovirus exposure and HLA in healthy donors. The primer mix had 60 Vbeta and 13 Jbeta primers. TCRdb's copy holds only in-frame clones and misses some; the assay was immunoSEQ multiplex PCR. The sample carries 150,000 to 200,000 clones, more than 70% recorded once. Sequenced sample: PBMCs. Receptor source: a woman in her thirties or forties in good health and CMV-seronegative.

The table lists this clone with a few counts. The junction departs from germline at one end; a sequencing error may be responsible. This chain uses TRBV7-3 with TRBJ2-3; TRBD2 matches at 11 bases. Germline V lookup: CDR1 SGHTA, CDR2 FQGTGA. CDR3 size: 17 residues. CDR3 bases: TGCGCCAGCAGCCAATCAATAGCGGGAGGGCTCACAGATACGCAGTATTTT. Translation gives CASSQSIAGGLTDTQYF.

This chain links TRBV11-2 with TRBJ1-4, with D possibly TRBD1 on 6 matching bases. This CDR3 contains 17 residues. The germline V gene encodes CDR1 SGHAT and CDR2 FQNNGV. V lost 0 bases and J 11 bases, leaving 22 bases between the germline ends. Here the CDR3 DNA reads TGTGCCAGCAGCTTAGAAGGATGGTGGGGAGGGGGTCGGAAACTGTTTTTT. As protein: CASSLEGWWGGGRKLFF.